The T cell receptor beta chain under discussion was sequenced for a study of monozygotic twins with inflammatory bowel disease. Overall study findings and caveats: Clonotype overlap with others was lower in IBD patients than in healthy twins, a difference that was greatest with disease activity. Discordant twins had repertoire similarity that did not differ from that of concordant twins, possibly from limited power. Immunosuppressive treatments were not uniform, and this may have added variability to patient repertoires.

TCRdb re-called the 5' RACE reads; every CDR3 protein appears as one record, without DNA. Its table lists roughly 330,000 distinct CDR3 sequences. The CDR3 sequence is 14 residues long. CDR1 SGHTA and CDR2 FQGNSA come from the germline V gene. To note about this clonotype: Its specificity is unknown.

The receptor comes from a human donor with ulcerative colitis or Crohn's disease, or a healthy co-twin of an affected twin (not recorded which). The chain combines TRBV7-2 with TRBJ2-7; the D call of TRBD1 rests on TCRdb alone, since no DNA is present to check it. Material: blood. CDR3 region: CASSLISGGYEQYF.